A selection of T cell receptor beta chains follows, all from one sample in a study of response to subunit inactivated influenza vaccine. Each CDR3 protein gets one entry after TCRdb re-called the RT-PCR reads with MiXCR. This table holds hundreds of thousands of distinct CDR3 sequences, around 11% found once. This same sample was also taken into another study, of T cells expressing NK-cell markers.

The source material was PBMCs from blood, sampled on the day of vaccination. The origin of the receptors is a man in his forties or fifties who received an inactivated influenza vaccine. Each CDR3 is given with its conserved first and last residue. The D gene is left open where the match is weak. The size entry is marked missing in some rows and otherwise reads once, few, many or a size class.

CDR3: CSARVVLAVEQYF; DNA: TGCAGTGCTAGAGTAGTGTTAGCCGTCGAGCAGTACTTC; D: .; size: few; J: TRBJ2-7; V: TRBV20-1
CDR3: CSARDRNDEKLFF; DNA: TGCAGTGCTAGGGACCGAAACGATGAAAAACTGTTTTTT; D: .; size: .; J: TRBJ1-4; V: TRBV20-1
CDR3: CASSLVRTSGAADEQFF; DNA: TGTGCCAGCAGCTTGGTACGGACTAGCGGGGCCGCGGATGAGCAGTTCTTC; D: TRBD2; size: .; J: TRBJ2-1; V: TRBV5-5
CDR3: CASSSKGNTIYF; DNA: TGTGCCAGCAGCTCGAAGGGAAACACCATATATTTT; D: .; size: many; J: TRBJ1-3; V: TRBV5-5
CDR3: CASSLSPIWETAQYF; DNA: TGTGCCAGCAGCCTAAGTCCTATTTGGGAAACTGCGCAGTATTTT; D: .; size: few; J: TRBJ2-3; V: TRBV7-9
CDR3: CASSLLDSGTDTQYF; DNA: TGCGCCAGCAGCTTGTTGGACAGTGGCACAGATACGCAGTATTTT; D: .; size: .; J: TRBJ2-3; V: TRBV5-1
CDR3: CASSVTVGSYNEQFF; DNA: TGTGCCAGCAGCGTGACAGTTGGCTCCTACAATGAGCAGTTCTTC; D: .; size: few; J: TRBJ2-1; V: TRBV9
CDR3: CASRGDWRTSTDTQYF; DNA: TGTGCCAGCAGGGGGGACTGGAGAACTAGCACAGATACGCAGTATTTT; D: .; size: .; J: TRBJ2-3; V: TRBV28
CDR3: CAWTGQANTGELFF; DNA: TGTGCCTGGACAGGACAGGCGAACACCGGGGAGCTGTTTTTT; D: TRBD1; size: few; J: TRBJ2-2; V: TRBV30
CDR3: CSATSGRVSSYEQYF; DNA: TGCAGTGCGACTAGCGGGAGGGTATCCTCCTACGAGCAGTACTTC; D: TRBD2; size: .; J: TRBJ2-7; V: TRBV20-1
CDR3: CASSSQEGQPQHF; DNA: TGTGCCAGCAGCTCTCAAGAGGGACAGCCCCAGCATTTT; D: .; size: .; J: TRBJ1-5; V: TRBV7-2
CDR3: CASREGRTPLHF; DNA: TGTGCCAGCAGAGAGGGGCGGACACCCCTCCACTTT; D: .; size: .; J: TRBJ1-6; V: TRBV12-3/TRBV12-4
CDR3: CASSYRQGYNEQFF; DNA: TGTGCCAGCTCATATCGACAGGGGTACAATGAGCAGTTCTTC; D: TRBD1; size: .; J: TRBJ2-1; V: TRBV18
CDR3: CASSSLLQGRPLNYGYTF; DNA: TGTGCCAGCAGCTCTCTCCTCCAAGGACGGCCACTTAACTATGGCTACACCTTC; D: .; size: .; J: TRBJ1-2; V: TRBV11-1
CDR3: CTSSYGLAVYNEQFF; DNA: TGTACCAGCAGCTACGGACTAGCGGTTTACAATGAGCAGTTCTTC; D: TRBD2; size: .; J: TRBJ2-1; V: TRBV7-2
CDR3: CASSLARGREETQYF; DNA: TGTGCCAGCAGCTTAGCTCGAGGCAGGGAAGAGACCCAGTACTTC; D: .; size: few; J: TRBJ2-5; V: TRBV7-2
CDR3: CASSLSYAGALGYTF; DNA: TGTGCCAGCAGTTTATCATATGCGGGGGCACTGGGCTACACCTTC; D: .; size: few; J: TRBJ1-2; V: TRBV27
CDR3: CASSPVPTNEKLFF; DNA: TGCGCCAGCAGCCCGGTTCCAACTAATGAAAAACTGTTTTTT; D: .; size: few; J: TRBJ1-4; V: TRBV5-1
CDR3: CASSPLGGSPLSSYNEQFF; DNA: TGTGCCAGCAGCCCCCTGGGGGGGAGCCCCCTGAGCTCCTACAATGAGCAGTTCTTC; D: TRBD2; size: .; J: TRBJ2-1; V: TRBV4-2
CDR3: CASSYSREIAAYNEQFF; DNA: TGTGCCAGCAGTTACTCCCGAGAAATAGCGGCCTACAATGAGCAGTTCTTC; D: .; size: .; J: TRBJ2-1; V: TRBV6-2/TRBV6-3
CDR3: CASSLYSLAPQETQYF; DNA: TGTGCCAGCAGCTTGTATTCCCTGGCCCCCCAAGAGACCCAGTACTTC; D: .; size: .; J: TRBJ2-5; V: TRBV5-5
CDR3: CATSRASQGGQETQYF; DNA: TGTGCCACCAGCAGAGCCTCCCAGGGAGGCCAAGAGACCCAGTACTTC; D: .; size: few; J: TRBJ2-5; V: TRBV15
CDR3: CASSPDPSPSTDTQYF; DNA: TGTGCCAGCTCACCAGACCCCAGTCCTAGCACAGATACGCAGTATTTT; D: .; size: few; J: TRBJ2-3; V: TRBV18
CDR3: CASSVDGTVYNSPLHF; DNA: TGTGCCAGCAGCGTAGACGGGACTGTCTATAATTCACCCCTCCACTTT; D: .; size: few; J: TRBJ1-6; V: TRBV9
CDR3: CASTEGGGYGYTF; DNA: TGTGCCAGCACCGAGGGAGGAGGCTATGGCTACACCTTC; D: .; size: many; J: TRBJ1-2; V: TRBV2
CDR3: CSAVRGDTQYF; DNA: TGCAGTGCTGTGCGGGGGGATACGCAGTATTTT; D: TRBD2; size: .; J: TRBJ2-3; V: TRBV20-1
CDR3: CASSLRGKQYF; DNA: TGTGCCAGCAGTTTGAGGGGGAAGCAGTACTTC; D: .; size: once; J: TRBJ2-7; V: TRBV12-3/TRBV12-4
CDR3: CASSQQQGDGYTF; DNA: TGTGCCAGCAGCCAACAGCAGGGCGATGGCTACACCTTC; D: .; size: .; J: TRBJ1-2; V: TRBV16
CDR3: CASKGSGRPSEQYF; DNA: TGTGCCAGCAAAGGTAGCGGGAGGCCCTCCGAGCAGTACTTC; D: TRBD2; size: .; J: TRBJ2-7; V: TRBV6-2/TRBV6-3
CDR3: CASSSEGGLVEDTQYF; DNA: TGTGCCAGCAGCTCGGAAGGTGGTCTAGTAGAAGATACGCAGTATTTT; D: .; size: .; J: TRBJ2-3; V: TRBV5-6
CDR3: CAISEKGAGVLHPNTGELFF; DNA: TGTGCCATCAGTGAGAAAGGGGCAGGGGTCCTCCATCCGAACACCGGGGAGCTGTTTTTT; D: .; size: few; J: TRBJ2-2; V: TRBV10-3
CDR3: CAGWTSGNLGAKNIQYF; DNA: TGTGCCGGATGGACTAGCGGGAATTTGGGGGCCAAAAACATTCAGTACTTC; D: TRBD2; size: few; J: TRBJ2-4; V: TRBV27
CDR3: CASRATRDRDSDTQYF; DNA: TGTGCCAGCAGGGCGACCCGGGACAGGGATTCGGATACGCAGTATTTT; D: TRBD1; size: .; J: TRBJ2-3; V: TRBV6-1
CDR3: CASSGAWGQGAWETQYF; DNA: TGTGCCAGCAGCGGCGCCTGGGGACAGGGGGCGTGGGAGACCCAGTACTTC; D: TRBD1; size: few; J: TRBJ2-5; V: TRBV9